One and the same sample provided the 28 T cell receptor beta chains below, sequenced in a study of HIV-infected patients and healthy controls. Whole blood was used without fractionation, so all unsorted peripheral T cells were included. Reverse transcription used around 500 ng RNA and constant-region primers for alpha and beta. Each of the alpha and beta chains got its own library through chain-specific third strand synthesis with indices. One entry per CDR3 protein results from TCRdb running MiXCR on the 5' RACE reads. The data hold about 10,000 distinct CDR3 sequences, with over 7.5% observed a single time. The sequenced material came from blood. The origin of the receptors is an adult in good health.

This clonotype appeared many times. The V and J genes are TRBV5-1 and TRBJ2-5; TRBD1 matches at 11 bases. V shed 1 base and J 3 bases; nucleotides not matched to a gene: 2. The length of the CDR3 is 15 residues. CDR1 is SGHRS and CDR2 is YFSETQ in the germline V gene. DNA of the CDR3: TGCGCCAGCAGCTTGAAGGGACAGGGGGAAGAGACCCAGTACTTC. It translates to CASSLKGQGEETQYF.

This clonotype rates as medium-sized. The rearrangement links TRBV19 to TRBJ1-5; D call uncertain. Trimming pared 5 bases from V and 2 bases from J, leaving 10 bases between. The CDR3 contains 14 residues. From germline, CDR1 is LNHDA and CDR2 SQIVND (reference sequence). The DNA of the CDR3 is TGTGCCAGTAGTTCAAGGTCGGGCAATCAGCCCCAGCATTTT. As protein: CASSSRSGNQPQHF.

In this sample, this clonotype is medium-sized (0.01 to 0.1%). V usage is TRBV27 and J usage is TRBJ2-7; 9 bases agree with TRBD2. V was clipped by 4 bases and J by 4 bases; unmatched bases: 5. The germline V gene has CDR1 MNHEY and CDR2 SMNVEV (reference sequence). This CDR3 is built from 14 residues. CDR3 loop: CASSSIAGVYEQYF. The CDR3 coding sequence is TGTGCCAGCAGTTCGATAGCGGGAGTTTACGAGCAGTACTTC.

This clonotype showed up many times. This chain links TRBV5-4 with TRBJ2-5; 8 positions agree with TRBD2. This CDR3 has 13 amino acids. Trimming at V came to 2 bases and at J to 3 bases, leaving 0 bases not matched to a gene. Germline CDR1 and CDR2: SGHNT and YYREEE (reference sequence). CDR3 coding DNA: TGTGCCAGCAGCTTACTAGCGGAAGAGACCCAGTACTTC. Protein: CASSLLAEETQYF.

This clonotype is medium-sized by share. The gene calls are TRBV2 and TRBJ2-1, with TRBD2 as a possible D gene (5 bases). The V gene lost 5 bases and the J gene lost 4 bases, with 9 bases spanning the gap. CDR3 size: 13 residues. Germline CDR1 SNHLY, CDR2 FYNNEI. The DNA of the CDR3 is TGTGCCAGCAGTATTAGCGTTTACAATGAGCAGTTCTTC. Protein sequence: CASSISVYNEQFF.

This clonotype ranks as medium-sized. The J gene is TRBJ2-1, the V gene TRBV20-1; D is possibly TRBD2 (6 bases). Germline V CDR1 and CDR2: DFQATT, SNEGSKA (reference sequence). Trimming left V 8 bases short and J 15 bases short, with 14 bases between. The CDR3 extends over 9 amino acids. The chain's CDR3 is CSPRGWRFF. In nucleotides, the CDR3 is TGCAGTCCCCGGGGGTGGCGGTTCTTC.

There are a few counts of this clonotype. The chain employs TRBV27 and TRBJ1-1; perhaps TRBD1 as D (5 bases). This CDR3 region has 15 residues. Looked up from germline, CDR1 is MNHEY and CDR2 is SMNVEV (reference sequence). Trimming shortened V by 6 bases and J by 5 bases, and 19 bases separated the two germline ends. The CDR3 DNA sequence: TGTGCCAGCAGCCAGGGATCGTTGGGGAGGACTGAAGCTTTCTTT. Translating it yields CASSQGSLGRTEAFF.

This clonotype is labeled medium-sized. This chain connects TRBV7-6 to TRBJ2-7, with 10 positions matching TRBD1. The trim removed 5 bases at V and 5 bases at J, leaving 12 bases unmatched. The germline gives CDR1 SGHVS, CDR2 FNYEAQ. The CDR3 is 16 residues long. The CDR3 coding sequence is TGTGCCAGCAGCCCCCGGGACAGGGGTTTGATCGACGAGCAGTACTTC. Amino acid sequence: CASSPRDRGLIDEQYF.

Judged by abundance, this clonotype is medium-sized. V usage is TRBV12-3 or TRBV12-4 and J usage is TRBJ1-4; D not certain. The germline V and J ends were trimmed by 6 bases and 4 bases, with 12 bases remaining between them. CDR3 length: 14 amino acids. The CDR3 is CASSFENRNEKLFF. CDR3 bases: TGTGCCAGCAGCTTCGAAAACCGTAATGAAAAACTGTTTTTT.

This clonotype is medium-sized. The chain joins TRBV6-2 or TRBV6-3 to TRBJ2-1; 7 positions match TRBD2. After removal of 8 bases from V and 14 bases from J, the junction contained 9 bases not matched to a gene. Germline assignment: CDR1 MNHEY and CDR2 SVGEGT. The CDR3 is 11 residues long. CDR3 loop: CASSGGRSKFF. The CDR3 coding sequence is TGTGCCAGCTCAGGCGGGAGAAGTAAGTTCTTC.

By sample fraction, this clonotype is medium-sized. This rearrangement joins TRBV12-3 or TRBV12-4 to TRBJ1-6, with TRBD1 as a possible D gene (6 bases). CDR3 length equals 16 residues. V lost 3 bases to trimming and J lost 3 bases, with 12 bases between them. The DNA for the CDR3 is TGTGCCAGCAGTTTGCAGGGAGGGGGCTATAATTCACCCCTCCACTTT. It translates to CASSLQGGGYNSPLHF.

This chain links TRBV7-8 with TRBJ2-2; TRBD1 aligns across 11 bases. This CDR3 has 18 amino acids. The V gene end was trimmed by 5 bases and the J gene end by 0 bases; junction bases not matched to a gene: 8. Per the germline V gene, CDR1 is SGHVS and CDR2 is FQNEAQ. The CDR3 bases are TGTGCCAGCAGCCTGCGGGACAGGGGGTTTACGAACACCGGGGAGCTGTTTTTT. Translation gives CASSLRDRGFTNTGELFF.

The chain uses TRBV4-2 and TRBJ2-1; 7 bases are shared with TRBD1. Germline-derived CDR1 and CDR2 are LGHNA and YNFKEQ. This CDR3 spans 15 amino acids. V dropped 3 bases and J dropped 4; count of bases not matched to a gene: 6. The CDR3 loop is CASSQSNRGYNEQFF. For the CDR3, the DNA is TGTGCCAGCAGCCAGTCTAACAGGGGTTACAATGAGCAGTTCTTC.

This clonotype came up many times. The chain has TRBV7-9 and TRBJ2-2, with D unresolved. Germline CDR1 is SEHNR and CDR2 is FQNEAQ (reference sequence). The CDR3 spans 14 residues. V lost 10 bases and J lost 3, with 15 bases in between. Here the CDR3 reads CATSKTDDTGELFF. The DNA of the CDR3 is TGTGCCACTTCCAAGACCGACGACACCGGGGAGCTGTTTTTT.

This clonotype was counted many times. This chain connects TRBV11-2 to TRBJ2-3, with 7 bases that match TRBD1. V trimming: 5 bases; J trimming: 6 bases; junction bases outside the gene matches: 11. This CDR3 region has 15 residues. The germline V gene has CDR1 SGHAT and CDR2 FQNNGV. The CDR3 is CASSPGQIHTDTQYF. CDR3 sequence (DNA): TGTGCCAGCAGCCCGGGACAGATTCACACGGATACGCAGTATTTT.

This clonotype is medium-sized (0.01 to 0.1%) in the sample. The chain recombines TRBV29-1 with TRBJ1-1; D not resolved. Per the germline V gene, CDR1 is SQVTM and CDR2 is ANQGSEA. This CDR3 is 12 amino acids long. With 7 bases removed from V and 0 bases from J, the gap between germline ends came to 9 bases. Here the CDR3 DNA reads TGCAGCGGGGGTGACGTGAACACTGAAGCTTTCTTT. Translating it yields CSGGDVNTEAFF.

This clonotype was detected only once. The J gene is TRBJ2-1, the V gene TRBV7-9, with TRBD2 identical over 13 bases. The CDR3 totals 15 residues. CDR1 is SEHNR and CDR2 is FQNEAQ in the germline V gene (reference sequence). Trimming cost V 5 bases and J 6 bases; bases outside gene matches: 4. The CDR3 is CASSPLAGGRNEQFF. CDR3 DNA: TGTGCCAGCAGCCCACTAGCGGGAGGGCGCAATGAGCAGTTCTTC.

This clonotype was picked up many times. The chain combines TRBV6-6 with TRBJ2-7; 11 bases align to TRBD2. The trim removed 5 bases at V and 2 bases at J, leaving 2 bases unmatched. The CDR3 is 14 amino acids. Germline V gene lookup returns CDR1 MNHNY and CDR2 SVGAGI (reference sequence). For the CDR3, the DNA is TGTGCCAGCAGTGCTAGCGGGAGGACCTACGAGCAGTACTTC. Translated, it gives CASSASGRTYEQYF.

This clonotype was found many times. V and J are TRBV14 and TRBJ2-1; 12 positions agree with TRBD2. With V trimmed by 3 bases and J by 1 base, 1 base remained unmatched. CDR3 size: 16 residues. Germline assignment: CDR1 SGHDN and CDR2 FVKESK. The CDR3: CASSHGTSGSYNEQFF. The CDR3 nucleotides read TGTGCCAGCAGCCATGGGACTAGCGGGTCCTACAATGAGCAGTTCTTC.

This clonotype was found many times. This sequence joins TRBV19 and TRBJ2-3; 11 nucleotides line up with TRBD2. The germline CDR1 and CDR2 sequences are LNHDA and SQIVND (reference sequence). Unmatched junction bases numbered 12, after V lost 6 bases and J lost 4 bases. The CDR3 consists of 17 residues. The CDR3 sequence is CASSRSPSGRTPDTQYF. In DNA form, the CDR3 reads TGTGCCAGTAGCCGTTCGCCTAGCGGGAGGACCCCAGATACGCAGTATTTT.

This clonotype was recorded at least ten times. The chain couples TRBV29-1 to TRBJ2-2; 9 bases match TRBD2. The J segment lost 4 bases and the V segment lost 4 bases, leaving 4 bases of the junction unmatched. Germline-derived CDR1 and CDR2 are SQVTM and ANQGSEA. This CDR3 has 14 amino acids. The CDR3, as DNA: TGCAGCGTTGGCCTAGCGGGGAGCACCGGGGAGCTGTTTTTT. Encoded protein: CSVGLAGSTGELFF.

Judged by abundance, this clonotype is medium-sized. The chain is built from TRBV7-9 and TRBJ2-1; D not certain. Germline loops: CDR1 SEHNR, CDR2 FQNEAQ (reference sequence). This CDR3 comprises 14 residues. The V end was cut by 11 bases, the J end by 2 bases, with 16 bases between. Written as DNA, the CDR3 is TGTGCCCTGACGACCGGAACCCCCTACAATGAGCAGTTCTTC. This encodes CALTTGTPYNEQFF.

By proportion, this clonotype is medium-sized. The rearrangement uses TRBV7-9 and TRBJ1-5, with no clear D. Trimming cost V 5 bases and J 4 bases, with 6 bases left between them. The CDR3 sequence is 12 residues long. Germline V lookup: CDR1 SEHNR, CDR2 FQNEAQ (reference sequence). CDR3 loop: CASSHQNQPQHF. The CDR3 DNA reads TGTGCCAGCAGCCACCAAAATCAGCCCCAGCATTTT.

Many counts were recorded for this clonotype. The chain joins TRBV2 to TRBJ2-7; D is ambiguous. The CDR3 extends over 16 amino acids. Germline CDR1 reads SNHLY; CDR2 reads FYNNEI. Between the trimmed V and J ends, which lost 5 bases and 2 bases, there was a span of 19 bases. The CDR3 reads CASSLFPGNTPYEQYF. The DNA of the CDR3 is TGTGCCAGCAGTTTATTCCCAGGAAACACCCCCTACGAGCAGTACTTC.

This clonotype occurred many times. The rearrangement links TRBV27 to TRBJ2-3, with D possibly TRBD2 on 5 matching bases. Germline V gene lookup returns CDR1 MNHEY and CDR2 SMNVEV (reference sequence). This CDR3 comprises 20 residues. The ends were cut back, 1 base at V and 0 bases at J, with 23 bases in the middle. The CDR3 sequence: CASSLYSGLYLASSTDTQYF. Here the CDR3 DNA reads TGTGCCAGCAGTTTATATTCCGGACTGTATCTTGCTTCTAGCACAGATACGCAGTATTTT.

Within the sample, this clonotype is medium-sized. The gene calls are TRBV6-5 and TRBJ2-7; a weak D match, TRBD2 (5 bases). Germline assignment: CDR1 MNHEY and CDR2 SVGAGI. The CDR3 extends over 15 amino acids. V gave up 3 bases and J gave up 4 bases, with 16 bases separating them. CDR3 sequence (DNA): TGTGCCAGCAGTTATGCTGGGTCTTCGGGGTACGAGCAGTACTTC. Translated, it gives CASSYAGSSGYEQYF.

This clonotype showed up many times. A much larger clone sits a single nucleotide away, making a read error possible. V and J are TRBV3-1 and TRBJ2-5; 7 positions agree with TRBD2. The CDR3 covers 16 residues. V was pared by 5 bases and J by 7 bases, with 16 bases of the junction left unmatched. Per the germline V gene, CDR1 is LGHDT and CDR2 is YNNKEL (reference sequence). The CDR3 protein is CASSCRQWREQATQYF. CDR3 sequence (DNA): TGTGCCAGCAGCTGCCGGCAGTGGCGGGAGCAGGCGACCCAGTACTTC.

Relative to its sample, this clonotype is medium-sized. The chain recombines TRBV5-1 with TRBJ2-1; 15 bases fit TRBD2. The germline V gene has CDR1 SGHRS and CDR2 YFSETQ. The CDR3 covers 18 residues. Losses at the gene ends were 3 bases for V and 3 bases for J; bases not matched to a gene: 7. The CDR3 here is CASSSRTSGRARYNEQFF. In DNA form, the CDR3 reads TGCGCCAGCAGCTCAAGGACTAGCGGGAGGGCCCGCTACAATGAGCAGTTCTTC.